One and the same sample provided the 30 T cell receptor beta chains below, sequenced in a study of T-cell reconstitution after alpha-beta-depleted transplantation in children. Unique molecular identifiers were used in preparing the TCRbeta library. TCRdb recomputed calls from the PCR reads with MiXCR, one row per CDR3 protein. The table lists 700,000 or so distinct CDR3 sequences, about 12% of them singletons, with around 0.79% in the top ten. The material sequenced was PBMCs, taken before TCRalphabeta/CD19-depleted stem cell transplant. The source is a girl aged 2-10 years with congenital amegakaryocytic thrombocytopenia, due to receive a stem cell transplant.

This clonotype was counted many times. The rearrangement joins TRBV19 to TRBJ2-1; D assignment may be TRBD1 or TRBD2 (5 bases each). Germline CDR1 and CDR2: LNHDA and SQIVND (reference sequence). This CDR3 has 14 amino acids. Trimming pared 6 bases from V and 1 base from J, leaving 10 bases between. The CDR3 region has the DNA TGTGCCAGTAGACGGGACGGATCCTACAATGAGCAGTTCTTC. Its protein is CASRRDGSYNEQFF.

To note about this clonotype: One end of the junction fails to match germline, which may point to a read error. The CDR3 loop reads CSARVPGARIDTQCF. The CDR3 DNA reads TGCAGTGCTAGAGTCCCGGGAGCACGGATAGATACGCAGTGTTTT. V usage is TRBV20-1 and J usage is TRBJ2-3, with a possible D match to TRBD2 (6 bases). The germline V gene encodes CDR1 DFQATT and CDR2 SNEGSKA (reference sequence). The length of the CDR3 is 15 residues.

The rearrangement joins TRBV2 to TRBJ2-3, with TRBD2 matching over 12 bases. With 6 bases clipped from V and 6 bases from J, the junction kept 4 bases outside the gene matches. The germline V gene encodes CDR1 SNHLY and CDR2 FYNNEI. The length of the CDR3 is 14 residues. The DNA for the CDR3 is TGTGCCAGCAGCGATACTAGCGGGAGGGATACGCAGTATTTT. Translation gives CASSDTSGRDTQYF.

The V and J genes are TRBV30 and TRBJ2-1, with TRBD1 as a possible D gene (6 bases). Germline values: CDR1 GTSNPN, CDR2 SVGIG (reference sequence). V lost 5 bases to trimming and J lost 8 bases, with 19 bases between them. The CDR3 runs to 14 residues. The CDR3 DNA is TGTGCCTGGGACAGGATGTTCGGGGTGGATGAGCAGTTCTTC. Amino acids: CAWDRMFGVDEQFF.

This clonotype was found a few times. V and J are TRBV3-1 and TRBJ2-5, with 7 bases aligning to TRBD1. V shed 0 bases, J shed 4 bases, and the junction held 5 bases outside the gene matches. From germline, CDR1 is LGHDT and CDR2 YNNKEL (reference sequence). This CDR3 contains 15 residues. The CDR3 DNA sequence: TGTGCCAGCAGCCAAGATTGGGGACAGTCAGAGACCCAGTACTTC. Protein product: CASSQDWGQSETQYF.

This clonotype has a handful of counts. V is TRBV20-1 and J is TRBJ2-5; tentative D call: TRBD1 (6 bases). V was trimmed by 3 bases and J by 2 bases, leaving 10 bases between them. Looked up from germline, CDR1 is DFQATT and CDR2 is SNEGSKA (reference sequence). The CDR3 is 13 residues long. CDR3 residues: CSASQGPQETQYF. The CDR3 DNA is TGCAGTGCTAGCCAGGGGCCGCAAGAGACCCAGTACTTC.

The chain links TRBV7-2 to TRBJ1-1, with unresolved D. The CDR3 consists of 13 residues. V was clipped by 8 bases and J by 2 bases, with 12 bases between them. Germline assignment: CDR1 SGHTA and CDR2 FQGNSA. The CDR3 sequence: CASGGNGNTEAFF. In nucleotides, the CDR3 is TGTGCCAGCGGCGGAAATGGTAACACTGAAGCTTTCTTT.

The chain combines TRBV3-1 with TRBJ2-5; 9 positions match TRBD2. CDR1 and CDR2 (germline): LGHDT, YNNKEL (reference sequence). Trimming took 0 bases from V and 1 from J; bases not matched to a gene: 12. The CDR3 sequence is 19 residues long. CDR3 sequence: CASSQDSVAGALLQETQYF. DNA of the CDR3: TGTGCCAGCAGCCAAGATAGTGTAGCGGGAGCGCTACTCCAAGAGACCCAGTACTTC.

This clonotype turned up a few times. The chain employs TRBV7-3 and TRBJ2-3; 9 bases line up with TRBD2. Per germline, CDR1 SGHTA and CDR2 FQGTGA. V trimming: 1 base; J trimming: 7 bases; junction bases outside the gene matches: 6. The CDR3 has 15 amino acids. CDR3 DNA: TGTGCCAGCAGCTTAAGTGCGGGAGGGCCGAATACGCAGTATTTT. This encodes CASSLSAGGPNTQYF.

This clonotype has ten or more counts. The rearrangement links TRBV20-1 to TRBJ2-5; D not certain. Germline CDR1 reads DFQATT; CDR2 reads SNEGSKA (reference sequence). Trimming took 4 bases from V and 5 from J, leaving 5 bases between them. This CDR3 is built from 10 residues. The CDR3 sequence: CSANGETQYF. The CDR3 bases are TGCAGTGCTAACGGGGAGACCCAGTACTTC.

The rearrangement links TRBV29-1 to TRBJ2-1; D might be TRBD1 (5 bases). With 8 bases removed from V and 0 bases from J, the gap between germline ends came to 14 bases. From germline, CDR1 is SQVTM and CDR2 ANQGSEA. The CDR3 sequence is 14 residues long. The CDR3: CSSIQQGSYNEQFF. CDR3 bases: TGCAGCTCAATTCAGCAGGGCTCCTACAATGAGCAGTTCTTC.

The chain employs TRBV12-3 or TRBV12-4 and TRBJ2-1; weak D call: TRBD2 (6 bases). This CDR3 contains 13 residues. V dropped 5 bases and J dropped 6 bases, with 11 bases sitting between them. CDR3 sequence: CASSTWRGNEQFF. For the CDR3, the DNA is TGTGCCAGCAGTACCTGGAGGGGCAATGAGCAGTTCTTC.

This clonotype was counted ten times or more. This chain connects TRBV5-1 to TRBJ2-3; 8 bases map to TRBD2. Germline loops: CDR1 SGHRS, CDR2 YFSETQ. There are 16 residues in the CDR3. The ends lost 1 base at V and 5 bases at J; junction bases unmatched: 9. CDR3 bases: TGCGCCAGCAGCTTGTTGACTAGCGCAGAAGGAGATACGCAGTATTTT. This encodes CASSLLTSAEGDTQYF.

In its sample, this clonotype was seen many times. CDR3: CASSPQTTGGSQYF. The CDR3 nucleotides are TGCGCCAGCAGCCCCCAAACAACAGGGGGATCGCAGTATTTT. The chain combines TRBV5-1 with TRBJ2-3; 8 bases are a match to TRBD1. Losses at the gene ends were 4 bases for V and 10 bases for J; bases not matched to a gene: 11. Germline V gene lookup returns CDR1 SGHRS and CDR2 YFSETQ. The CDR3 loop spans 14 amino acids.

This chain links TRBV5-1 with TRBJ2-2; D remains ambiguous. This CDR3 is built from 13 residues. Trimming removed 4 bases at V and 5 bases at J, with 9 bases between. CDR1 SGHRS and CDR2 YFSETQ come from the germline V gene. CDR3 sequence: CASSPGQTGELFF. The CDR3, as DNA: TGCGCCAGCAGCCCGGGTCAGACCGGGGAGCTGTTTTTT.

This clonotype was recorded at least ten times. The CDR3 region has the DNA TGTGCCAGCAGTGAATTACAGGGTCTGGGCTACGAGCAGTACTTC. As protein: CASSELQGLGYEQYF. This chain connects TRBV25-1 to TRBJ2-7; weak D call: TRBD1 (6 bases). The CDR3 runs 15 residues. Germline values: CDR1 MGHDK, CDR2 SYGVNS. Trimming took off 1 base at V and 3 bases at J, with 13 bases between the two ends.

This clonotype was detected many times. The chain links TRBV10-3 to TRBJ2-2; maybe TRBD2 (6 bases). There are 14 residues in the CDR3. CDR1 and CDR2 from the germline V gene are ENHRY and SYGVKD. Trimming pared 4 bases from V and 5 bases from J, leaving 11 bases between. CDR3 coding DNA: TGTGCCATCAGTGGCGGGACGGGGACCGGGGAGCTGTTTTTT. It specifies CAISGGTGTGELFF.

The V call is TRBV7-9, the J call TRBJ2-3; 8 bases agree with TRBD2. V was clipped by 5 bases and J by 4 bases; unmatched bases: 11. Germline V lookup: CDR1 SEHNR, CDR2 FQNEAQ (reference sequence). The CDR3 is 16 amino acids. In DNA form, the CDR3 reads TGTGCCAGCAGCCCCAGGGCGGGAGGTATTTCAGATACGCAGTATTTT. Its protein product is CASSPRAGGISDTQYF.

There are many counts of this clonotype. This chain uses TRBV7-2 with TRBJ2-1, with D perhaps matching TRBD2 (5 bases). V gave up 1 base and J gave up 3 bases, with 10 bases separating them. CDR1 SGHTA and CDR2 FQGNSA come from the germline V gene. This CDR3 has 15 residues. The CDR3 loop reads CASSLVAGDYNEQFF. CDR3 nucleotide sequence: TGTGCCAGCAGCTTAGTTGCGGGTGACTACAATGAGCAGTTCTTC.

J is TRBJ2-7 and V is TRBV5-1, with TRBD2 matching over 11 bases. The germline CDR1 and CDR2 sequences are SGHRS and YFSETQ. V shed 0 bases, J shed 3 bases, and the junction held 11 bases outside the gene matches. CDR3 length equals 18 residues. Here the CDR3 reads CASSLEASGRPMLYEQYF. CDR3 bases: TGCGCCAGCAGCTTGGAGGCTAGCGGGAGGCCGATGCTCTACGAGCAGTACTTC.

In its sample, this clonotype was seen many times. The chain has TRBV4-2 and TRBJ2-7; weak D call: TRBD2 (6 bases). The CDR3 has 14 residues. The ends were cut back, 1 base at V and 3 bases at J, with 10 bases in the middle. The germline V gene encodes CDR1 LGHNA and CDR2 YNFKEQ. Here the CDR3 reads CASSQAEGSYEQYF. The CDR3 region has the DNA TGTGCCAGCAGCCAAGCGGAGGGGAGCTACGAGCAGTACTTC.

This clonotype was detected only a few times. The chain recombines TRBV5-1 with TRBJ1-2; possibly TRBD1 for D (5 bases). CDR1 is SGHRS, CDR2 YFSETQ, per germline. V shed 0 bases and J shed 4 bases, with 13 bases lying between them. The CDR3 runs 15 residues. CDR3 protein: CASSLVGGPSYGYTF. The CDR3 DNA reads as TGCGCCAGCAGCTTGGTTGGGGGACCCTCCTATGGCTACACCTTC.

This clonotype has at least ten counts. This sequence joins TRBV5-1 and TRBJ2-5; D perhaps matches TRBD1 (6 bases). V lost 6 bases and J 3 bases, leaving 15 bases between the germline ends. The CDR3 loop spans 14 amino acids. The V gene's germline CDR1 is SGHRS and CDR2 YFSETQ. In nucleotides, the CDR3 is TGCGCCAGCACCCCGACAGGTATCGAAGAGACCCAGTACTTC. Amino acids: CASTPTGIEETQYF.

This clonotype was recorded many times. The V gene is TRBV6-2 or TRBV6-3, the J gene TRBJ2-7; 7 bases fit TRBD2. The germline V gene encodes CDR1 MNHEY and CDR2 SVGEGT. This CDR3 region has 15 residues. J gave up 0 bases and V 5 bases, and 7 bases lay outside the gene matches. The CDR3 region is CASSSLRTSSYEQYF. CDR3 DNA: TGTGCCAGCAGTAGTTTGCGGACTAGCTCCTACGAGCAGTACTTC.

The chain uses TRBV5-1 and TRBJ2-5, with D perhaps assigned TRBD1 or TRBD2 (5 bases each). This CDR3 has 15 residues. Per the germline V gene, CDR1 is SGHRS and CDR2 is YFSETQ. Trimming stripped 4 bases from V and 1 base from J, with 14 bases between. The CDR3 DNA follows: TGCGCCAGCAGCCCAGGGACCACCTCCCAAGAGACCCAGTACTTC. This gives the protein CASSPGTTSQETQYF.

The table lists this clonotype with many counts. Here the CDR3 reads CSARGQLNTEAFF. The CDR3, as DNA: TGCAGTGCTCGTGGACAGTTGAACACTGAAGCTTTCTTT. This chain joins TRBV20-1 and TRBJ1-1; TRBD1 might be the D (6 bases). The CDR3 is made up of 13 amino acids. V lost 5 bases, J lost 0 bases, and 10 bases lay in between. From germline, CDR1 is DFQATT and CDR2 SNEGSKA (reference sequence).

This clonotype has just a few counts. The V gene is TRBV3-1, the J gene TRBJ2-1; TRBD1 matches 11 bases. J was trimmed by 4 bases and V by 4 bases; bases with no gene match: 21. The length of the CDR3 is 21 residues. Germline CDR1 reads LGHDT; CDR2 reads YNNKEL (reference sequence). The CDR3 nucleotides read TGTGCCAGCAGCCGAACCGGGACAGGGGGGAAGAGTAGCGGGATATACAATGAGCAGTTCTTC. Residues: CASSRTGTGGKSSGIYNEQFF.

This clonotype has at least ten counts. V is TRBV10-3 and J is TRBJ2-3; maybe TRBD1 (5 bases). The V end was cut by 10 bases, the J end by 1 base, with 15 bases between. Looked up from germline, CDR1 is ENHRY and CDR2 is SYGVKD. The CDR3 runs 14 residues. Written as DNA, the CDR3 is TGTGCCACCAGACAGCGAGAACGCACAGATACGCAGTATTTT. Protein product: CATRQRERTDTQYF.

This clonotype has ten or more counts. CDR3 nucleotide sequence: TGTGCCAGCAGTGAGGAGGGTAGCGGAGGCACAGATACGCAGTATTTT. It is translated as CASSEEGSGGTDTQYF. The chain combines TRBV2 with TRBJ2-3; D possibly corresponds to TRBD2 (6 bases). The CDR3 sequence is 16 residues long. Looked up from germline, CDR1 is SNHLY and CDR2 is FYNNEI. V shed 3 bases and J shed 1 base, with 14 bases lying between them.

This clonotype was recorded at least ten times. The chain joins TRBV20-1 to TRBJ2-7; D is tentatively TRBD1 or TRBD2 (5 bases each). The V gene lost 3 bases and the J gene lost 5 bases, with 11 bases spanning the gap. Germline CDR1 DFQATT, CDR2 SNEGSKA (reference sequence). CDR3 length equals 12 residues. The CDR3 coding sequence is TGCAGTGCTAGTCCGGGGACCCACGAGCAGTACTTC. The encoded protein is CSASPGTHEQYF.